Listed here are 21 T cell receptor beta chains from one sample, sequenced in a study of T cells in Graves' hyperthyroidism and ophthalmopathy. Amplification targeted TCR beta CDR3 regions from RNA transcripts. Carried out on the TCR CDR3, a first-round RT-PCR used the HTBI primer set. TCRdb re-analysed the multiplex PCR reads in MiXCR, keeping a single row per CDR3 protein. The sample carries about half a million distinct CDR3 sequences, 15% to 20% recorded once. Sequencing was performed on blood. All receptors derive from a woman aged 25 to 39 with Graves' ophthalmopathy.

The chain has TRBV18 and TRBJ1-5; 10 positions match TRBD1. The germline V gene has CDR1 KGHSH and CDR2 LQKENI. Trimming at V came to 6 bases and at J to 2 bases, leaving 7 bases not matched to a gene. The CDR3 spans 16 residues. CDR3 DNA sequence: TGTGCCAGCTCCCGACCCGGGACAGGGGGCAATCAGCCCCAGCATTTT. It specifies CASSRPGTGGNQPQHF.

The chain recombines TRBV27 with TRBJ2-7; 8 nucleotides agree with TRBD1. J lost 2 bases, V lost 5 bases, and 8 bases had no gene match. CDR3 length: 15 residues. Germline CDR1 MNHEY, CDR2 SMNVEV (reference sequence). Here the CDR3 reads CASSPFGQGAYEQYF. The CDR3 DNA sequence: TGTGCCAGCAGTCCCTTCGGACAGGGAGCCTACGAGCAGTACTTC.

In its sample, this clonotype was seen many times. This chain links TRBV6-2 or TRBV6-3 with TRBJ2-1; D is uncertain. This CDR3 spans 13 amino acids. Germline CDR1 is MNHEY and CDR2 is SVGEGT. Trimming took off 4 bases at V and 6 bases at J, with 10 bases between the two ends. CDR3 coding DNA: TGTGCCAGCAGTTTCCAGCCGCCCAATGAGCAGTTCTTC. Encoded protein: CASSFQPPNEQFF.

The gene calls are TRBV7-3 and TRBJ2-2; the D is unclear. Trimming cost V 2 bases and J 10 bases, with 11 bases left between them. The CDR3 is 13 residues long. Germline assignment: CDR1 SGHTA and CDR2 FQGTGA. The CDR3: CASSLYGSEELFF. CDR3 coding DNA: TGTGCCAGCAGCTTATATGGGTCCGAGGAGCTGTTTTTT.

This chain joins TRBV5-8 and TRBJ2-3; weak D call: TRBD2 (7 bases). This CDR3 has 15 residues. Germline CDR1 SGHTS, CDR2 YDEGEE. V dropped 4 bases and J dropped 6 bases, with 18 bases sitting between them. CDR3 bases: TGTGCCAGCAGCCCCCAAATGGGGGGGGGCGATACGCAGTATTTT. Translating gives CASSPQMGGGDTQYF.

This clonotype was counted only a few times. This chain connects TRBV9 to TRBJ2-7; 9 nucleotides line up with TRBD2. The CDR3 covers 14 residues. With 4 bases clipped from V and 5 bases from J, the junction kept 7 bases outside the gene matches. CDR1 SGDLS and CDR2 YYNGEE come from the germline V gene. The CDR3 sequence: CASSTGTSPHEQYF. CDR3 sequence (DNA): TGTGCCAGCAGCACCGGGACTAGCCCCCACGAGCAGTACTTC. The full variable domain, rest sourced from reference TRBV9 and TRBJ2-7, is DSGVTQTPKHLITATGQRVTLRCSPRSGDLSVYWYQQSLDQGLQFLIQYYNGEERAKGNILERFSAQQFPDLHSELNLSSLELGDSALYFCASSTGTSPHEQYFGPGTRLTVT.

This clonotype was counted at least ten times. The gene calls are TRBV3-1 and TRBJ1-2; D is unresolved. CDR1 and CDR2 (germline): LGHDT, YNNKEL (reference sequence). Trimming removed 1 base from V and 7 bases from J, with 22 bases in between. This CDR3 region has 17 residues. This CDR3 is CASSQGIGVTSGAGYTF. As DNA, the CDR3 is TGTGCCAGCAGCCAAGGGATTGGGGTAACTTCGGGCGCTGGCTACACCTTC.

This clonotype was seen ten or more times. The V and J genes are TRBV5-5 and TRBJ2-7, with a tentative D call TRBD2 (5 bases). Germline V gene lookup returns CDR1 SGHKS and CDR2 YYEKEE (reference sequence). CDR3 length: 13 amino acids. Between the trimmed V and J ends, which lost 3 bases and 1 base, there was a span of 8 bases. CDR3 amino acids: CASSSGISYEQYF. In DNA, the CDR3 is TGTGCCAGCAGCTCCGGGATTTCCTACGAGCAGTACTTC.

Ten or more counts support this clonotype. The J gene is TRBJ2-1, the V gene TRBV28; TRBD1 or TRBD2 may be the D gene (6 bases each). V lost 3 bases and J 7 bases, leaving 16 bases between the germline ends. Germline values: CDR1 MDHEN, CDR2 SYDVKM. The CDR3 runs to 15 residues. CDR3 coding DNA: TGTGCCAGCAGTTTTGGGGGGCTAGATCTTAATGAGCAGTTCTTC. It is translated as CASSFGGLDLNEQFF.

The rearrangement links TRBV6-5 to TRBJ1-2; 7 nucleotides agree with TRBD1. CDR3 size: 13 residues. CDR1 is MNHEY, CDR2 SVGAGI, per germline. With 2 bases clipped from V and 8 bases from J, the junction kept 5 bases outside the gene matches. In DNA form, the CDR3 reads TGTGCCAGCAGTTACACAGGGGATGGCGGCTACACCTTC. It is translated as CASSYTGDGGYTF.

This clonotype showed up just a few times. This rearrangement joins TRBV4-1 to TRBJ1-2; D may be TRBD1 (6 bases). The CDR3 totals 13 residues. The germline gives CDR1 MGHRA, CDR2 YSYEKL. V gave up 4 bases and J gave up 3 bases, with 9 bases separating them. The CDR3 spells CASSLRQDYGYTF. For the CDR3, the DNA is TGCGCCAGCAGCCTCCGACAGGACTATGGCTACACCTTC.

This rearrangement joins TRBV18 to TRBJ2-1; 9 positions agree with TRBD1. J was trimmed by 8 bases and V by 2 bases; bases with no gene match: 4. Germline values: CDR1 KGHSH, CDR2 LQKENI. The CDR3 extends over 14 amino acids. CDR3 nucleotide sequence: TGTGCCAGCTCACCAAGGACAGGGGTGGATGAGCAGTTCTTC. Residues: CASSPRTGVDEQFF.

This clonotype has only a few counts. The chain is built from TRBV28 and TRBJ2-3; unclear D gene. Per the germline V gene, CDR1 is MDHEN and CDR2 is SYDVKM. The length of the CDR3 is 14 residues. The V gene lost 6 bases and the J gene lost 4 bases, with 14 bases spanning the gap. CDR3 nucleotide sequence: TGTGCCAGCAGAATACGACTTGGGCCAGATACGCAGTATTTT. As protein: CASRIRLGPDTQYF.

Regarding this clonotype: This may be a read error, as it is one base from a much larger clone. The V and J genes are TRBV6-1 and TRBJ1-1, with TRBD1 as a possible D gene (5 bases). This CDR3 spans 14 amino acids. Trimming took 6 bases from V and 1 from J, leaving 12 bases between them. CDR1 and CDR2 from the germline V gene are MNHNS and SASEGT. The CDR3 nucleotides read TGTGCCAGCAGCCTAGTCGGGACGAACACTGAAGCTTTCTTT. Its protein is CASSLVGTNTEAFF.

This chain uses TRBV19 with TRBJ1-5; D call uncertain. Germline assignment: CDR1 LNHDA and CDR2 SQIVND (reference sequence). This CDR3 region has 11 residues. V was shortened by 5 bases and J by 3 bases, with 2 bases between the two germline ends. This CDR3 is CASSHNQPQHF. The CDR3 DNA is TGTGCCAGTAGTCACAATCAGCCCCAGCATTTT.

The chain combines TRBV7-8 with TRBJ1-1; D ambiguous. This CDR3 comprises 16 residues. Germline-derived CDR1 and CDR2 are SGHVS and FQNEAQ. The V and J ends lost 1 base and 0 bases respectively, with 12 bases between them. The CDR3 loop reads CASSLDTAFMNTEAFF. In nucleotides, the CDR3 is TGTGCCAGCAGCTTAGATACAGCCTTCATGAACACTGAAGCTTTCTTT.

The V and J genes are TRBV6-1 and TRBJ1-2, with 7 nucleotides matching TRBD1. The CDR3 is 14 residues long. The J segment lost 4 bases and the V segment lost 7 bases, leaving 9 bases of the junction unmatched. Germline CDR1 reads MNHNS; CDR2 reads SASEGT. Here the CDR3 reads CASTGDSGRYGYTF. CDR3 sequence (DNA): TGTGCCAGCACTGGGGACAGCGGCCGCTATGGCTACACCTTC.

The CDR3 DNA follows: TGTGCCAGCCTGCGGGGGCCCGGGAGCGGGGACAATGAGCAGTTCTTC. Translation gives CASLRGPGSGDNEQFF. This chain joins TRBV6-2 or TRBV6-3 and TRBJ2-1; a possible D gene is TRBD2 (7 bases). V lost 8 bases and J 5 bases, leaving 22 bases between the germline ends. Germline assignment: CDR1 MNHEY and CDR2 SVGEGT. This CDR3 has 16 residues.

The chain recombines TRBV28 with TRBJ1-1, with a weak D call TRBD1 (6 bases). Germline V gives CDR1 MDHEN, CDR2 SYDVKM. This CDR3 region has 13 residues. V was trimmed by 6 bases and J by 10 bases, leaving 18 bases between them. CDR3 DNA: TGTGCCAGCAGCTGGACAGCCTCAACGTCAGCTTTCTTT. Translated: CASSWTASTSAFF.

This clonotype was picked up many times. The V call is TRBV11-3, the J call TRBJ2-7, with 11 positions matching TRBD1. This CDR3 spans 13 amino acids. Trimming cost V 5 bases and J 5 bases; bases outside gene matches: 2. Germline assignment: CDR1 SGHNT and CDR2 YENEEA. CDR3 in amino acids: CASSRTGGHEQYF. The CDR3 nucleotides read TGTGCCAGCAGCCGGACAGGGGGCCACGAGCAGTACTTC.

CDR3 bases: TGCAGTGCTAGTAGGTCGAATTTGAACACCGGGGAGCTGTTTTTT. It is translated as CSASRSNLNTGELFF. The rearrangement links TRBV20-1 to TRBJ2-2; unclear D gene. V lost 3 bases to trimming and J lost 1 base, with 12 bases between them. CDR3 length: 15 residues. Germline V lookup: CDR1 DFQATT, CDR2 SNEGSKA (reference sequence).